The 28 T cell receptor beta chains in this list originate from one sample, sequenced in a study of cytomegalovirus exposure and HLA in healthy donors. Primers for the PCR totalled 60 Vbeta and 13 Jbeta. Assay used: immunoSEQ multiplex PCR; TCRdb lists only in-frame clones, some missing. The data show 200,000 to 250,000 clones, approximately 84% seen once. The material sequenced was PBMCs. These TCRs come from a woman aged 35 to 49 in good health and CMV-seronegative.

This sequence joins TRBV30 and TRBJ1-3, with a tentative D call TRBD1 (5 bases). CDR1 GTSNPN and CDR2 SVGIG come from the germline V gene (reference sequence). CDR3 length equals 12 residues. The V gene lost 2 bases and the J gene lost 6 bases, with 8 bases spanning the gap. The CDR3 loop is CAWSKGANTIYF. For the CDR3, the DNA is TGTGCCTGGAGTAAAGGGGCAAACACCATATATTTT.

The chain couples TRBV5-4 to TRBJ2-2; 10 bases fit TRBD2. J lost 7 bases, V lost 4 bases, and 10 bases had no gene match. Germline V gene lookup returns CDR1 SGHNT and CDR2 YYREEE (reference sequence). The CDR3 has 16 amino acids. CDR3 coding DNA: TGTGCCAGCAGCACCCATGAGCGGGGGGGTGTCGGGGAGCTGTTTTTT. Its protein is CASSTHERGGVGELFF.

V usage is TRBV10-1 and J usage is TRBJ2-1, with 10 bases matching TRBD1. Germline CDR1 reads WNHNN; CDR2 reads SYGVQD (reference sequence). With V trimmed by 4 bases and J by 5 bases, 8 bases remained unmatched. The CDR3 consists of 16 residues. CDR3: CASSVGGQGSDNEQFF. CDR3 sequence (DNA): TGCGCCAGCAGTGTGGGGGGACAGGGGTCCGACAATGAGCAGTTCTTC.

The chain uses TRBV6-6 and TRBJ1-5; D might be TRBD1 (6 bases). Trimming shortened V by 2 bases and J by 1 base, and 12 bases separated the two germline ends. Germline V lookup: CDR1 MNHNY, CDR2 SVGAGI (reference sequence). The CDR3 contains 16 residues. DNA for the CDR3: TGTGCCAGCAGTTACCCGCTGGGACAAAGCAATCAGCCCCAGCATTTT. Protein product: CASSYPLGQSNQPQHF.

This clone was counted between two and nine times. The gene calls are TRBV7-2 and TRBJ2-2; the match to TRBD2 covers 8 bases. The CDR3 is 16 residues long. Trimming cost V 5 bases and J 3 bases; bases outside gene matches: 8. In germline, CDR1 is SGHTA, CDR2 FQGNSA. CDR3 DNA: TGTGCCAGCAGCCCGCACTTGCGGGGGGACACCGGGGAGCTGTTTTTT. Amino acids: CASSPHLRGDTGELFF.

This chain connects TRBV25-1 to TRBJ1-2; D is ambiguous. The CDR3 covers 16 residues. Germline assignment: CDR1 MGHDK and CDR2 SYGVNS. V lost 2 bases and J lost 4, with 17 bases in between. The CDR3 DNA is TGTGCCAGCAGTGAAGGAGGTGCGGGAGTACCCTATGGCTACACCTTC. It specifies CASSEGGAGVPYGYTF.

The chain combines TRBV18 with TRBJ1-1; D perhaps matches TRBD1 (5 bases). Looked up from germline, CDR1 is KGHSH and CDR2 is LQKENI. V was shortened by 2 bases and J by 6 bases, with 13 bases between the two germline ends. CDR3 length: 14 residues. The CDR3 region is CASSPNGQGAEAFF. The CDR3 nucleotides are TGTGCCAGCTCACCAAACGGGCAGGGCGCTGAAGCTTTCTTT.

The chain joins TRBV19 to TRBJ1-1, with D hard to call. Germline V gene data show CDR1 as LNHDA and CDR2 as SQIVND (reference sequence). The CDR3 has 12 amino acids. The ends were cut back, 7 bases at V and 1 base at J, with 7 bases in the middle. The CDR3 coding sequence is TGTGCCAGTATAGCCGGGAACACTGAAGCTTTCTTT. Translation: CASIAGNTEAFF. The full variable domain, with the rest looked up from reference TRBV19 and TRBJ1-1, is DGGITQSPKYLFRKEGQNVTLSCEQNLNHDAMYWYRQDPGQGLRLIYYSQIVNDFQKGDIAEGYSVSREKKESFPLTVTSAQKNPTAFYLCASIAGNTEAFFGQGTRLTVV.

J is TRBJ2-1 and V is TRBV6-1; tentative D call: TRBD2 (7 bases). The CDR3 spans 13 residues. Germline values: CDR1 MNHNS, CDR2 SASEGT. The V gene lost 2 bases and the J gene lost 9 bases, with 11 bases spanning the gap. The CDR3 nucleotides are TGTGCCAGCAGTGAAAGGGGGGGTGTTGAGCAGTTCTTC. Residues: CASSERGGVEQFF.

The J gene is TRBJ1-1, the V gene TRBV27; D remains ambiguous. Trimming pared 2 bases from V and 0 bases from J, leaving 10 bases between. Germline CDR1 reads MNHEY; CDR2 reads SMNVEV (reference sequence). The CDR3 contains 15 residues. CDR3 DNA sequence: TGTGCCAGCAGTTTAAGCCGCTACTTGAACACTGAAGCTTTCTTT. It yields the protein CASSLSRYLNTEAFF.

The rearrangement links TRBV5-1 to TRBJ2-5; TRBD1 agrees at 12 bases. Losses at the gene ends were 4 bases for V and 4 bases for J; bases not matched to a gene: 5. CDR1 and CDR2 (germline): SGHRS, YFSETQ. This CDR3 has 15 residues. As DNA, the CDR3 is TGCGCCAGCAGCATTGGGACAGGGGGCAGAGAGACCCAGTACTTC. It yields the protein CASSIGTGGRETQYF.

This clone came up once. The CDR3 DNA follows: TGTGCCAGCTCACAAAAGAACGGGGAGACCCAGTACTTC. It translates to CASSQKNGETQYF. The V and J genes are TRBV18 and TRBJ2-5; no clear D. CDR3 length: 13 residues. CDR1 KGHSH and CDR2 LQKENI come from the germline V gene. V was pared by 4 bases and J by 5 bases, with 11 bases between.

This chain connects TRBV6-5 to TRBJ1-1, with D possibly TRBD1 on 5 matching bases. Germline CDR1 and CDR2: MNHEY and SVGAGI. V lost 2 bases and J lost 0, with 10 bases in between. The CDR3 is 15 amino acids. The CDR3 loop reads CASSYSGRVNTEAFF. The CDR3 coding sequence is TGTGCCAGCAGTTACAGTGGCAGGGTGAACACTGAAGCTTTCTTT.

This rearrangement joins TRBV7-3 to TRBJ2-2; tentative D call: TRBD1 (6 bases). V was shortened by 5 bases and J by 6 bases, with 16 bases between the two germline ends. CDR3 length: 15 residues. The V gene's germline CDR1 is SGHTA and CDR2 FQGTGA. CDR3 DNA sequence: TGTGCCAGCAGCCCCCGGACAGATTTTGCCGGGGAGCTGTTTTTT. Its protein is CASSPRTDFAGELFF.

J is TRBJ2-7 and V is TRBV19; 12 bases are a match to TRBD2. Germline CDR1 is LNHDA and CDR2 is SQIVND (reference sequence). The CDR3 loop spans 15 amino acids. The J segment lost 4 bases and the V segment lost 6 bases, leaving 7 bases of the junction unmatched. CDR3 DNA: TGTGCCAGTAGCAGTACTAGCGGGGGGATTTACGAGCAGTACTTC. Translated: CASSSTSGGIYEQYF.

This sequence joins TRBV2 and TRBJ2-5, with D maybe TRBD1 (6 bases). In germline, CDR1 is SNHLY, CDR2 FYNNEI. CDR3 length: 14 amino acids. Trimming took 8 bases from V and 5 from J, leaving 18 bases between them. The CDR3 spells CASGGRSTRETQYF. The CDR3 DNA reads TGTGCCAGCGGGGGCCGTAGCACGAGGGAGACCCAGTACTTC.

The table lists this clone with a few counts. DNA for the CDR3: TGTGCCAGCAGTTACCTCCAAGAGACCCAGTACTTC. It is translated as CASSYLQETQYF. The chain is built from TRBV6-5 and TRBJ2-5, with D hard to call. The CDR3 contains 12 residues. The V gene's germline CDR1 is MNHEY and CDR2 SVGAGI. Trimming took off 2 bases at V and 1 base at J, with 2 bases between the two ends.

The chain is built from TRBV6-5 and TRBJ2-1; a possible D gene is TRBD2 (7 bases). CDR3 length equals 15 residues. Per germline, CDR1 MNHEY and CDR2 SVGAGI. With 2 bases removed from V and 4 bases from J, the gap between germline ends came to 12 bases. In DNA form, the CDR3 reads TGTGCCAGCAGTTACGCGGGGGCTATATACAATGAGCAGTTCTTC. Its protein product is CASSYAGAIYNEQFF.

The chain joins TRBV2 to TRBJ2-5; D is unclear. Germline V gene sequence: CDR1 SNHLY, CDR2 FYNNEI. Trimming cost V 6 bases and J 11 bases, with 16 bases left between them. The CDR3 contains 12 residues. This chain's CDR3 is CASRTREIEQYF. The CDR3 DNA reads TGTGCCAGCAGGACTCGCGAGATAGAGCAGTACTTC.

The chain carries TRBV7-8 and TRBJ1-1; D remains ambiguous. Germline V gene sequence: CDR1 SGHVS, CDR2 FQNEAQ. V lost 6 bases and J lost 1, with 9 bases in between. The length of the CDR3 is 13 residues. CDR3 in amino acids: CASRNRQNTEAFF. The CDR3 DNA reads as TGTGCCAGCAGAAATCGACAGAACACTGAAGCTTTCTTT.

The chain uses TRBV5-4 and TRBJ1-1; D perhaps matches TRBD1 (5 bases). V dropped 1 base and J dropped 7 bases, with 14 bases sitting between them. This CDR3 is 14 amino acids long. The germline gives CDR1 SGHNT, CDR2 YYREEE (reference sequence). Here the CDR3 reads CASSLNGGMGEAFF. In DNA form, the CDR3 reads TGTGCCAGCAGCTTGAACGGGGGAATGGGTGAAGCTTTCTTT.

This rearrangement joins TRBV28 to TRBJ1-2; 12 bases agree with TRBD1. CDR3 length: 15 residues. Germline V lookup: CDR1 MDHEN, CDR2 SYDVKM. The ends lost 3 bases at V and 7 bases at J; junction bases unmatched: 6. The CDR3 DNA is TGTGCCAGCAGTTTTATCGGGACAGGGGGCATTGGCTACACCTTC. It specifies CASSFIGTGGIGYTF.

The chain joins TRBV6-1 to TRBJ2-5, with TRBD2 as a possible D gene (6 bases). Matching the DNA end better, TRBJ2-7 makes the J call doubtful. Germline lookup yields CDR1 MNHNS and CDR2 SASEGT. The CDR3 has 15 amino acids. The CDR3 sequence: CASSASGTASYEQYF. In nucleotides, the CDR3 is TGTGCCAGCAGTGCGTCCGGGACTGCGTCCTACGAGCAGTACTTC.

The chain is built from TRBV29-1 and TRBJ2-3, with 7 bases fitting TRBD2. From germline, CDR1 is SQVTM and CDR2 ANQGSEA. This CDR3 comprises 13 residues. V was clipped by 7 bases and J by 1 base; unmatched bases: 5. The DNA of the CDR3 is TGCAGCGCCCGGGCGGGGGGCACAGATACGCAGTATTTT. This encodes CSARAGGTDTQYF.

The chain is built from TRBV9 and TRBJ1-1; D possibly corresponds to TRBD1 (5 bases). CDR3 size: 14 residues. The germline gives CDR1 SGDLS, CDR2 YYNGEE. V was shortened by 0 bases and J by 1 base, with 7 bases between the two germline ends. The CDR3 loop reads CASSVAGPNTEAFF. The CDR3 DNA follows: TGTGCCAGCAGCGTAGCAGGGCCGAACACTGAAGCTTTCTTT.

V gene TRBV18 combines with J gene TRBJ1-2, with a tentative D call TRBD1 (6 bases). This CDR3 contains 13 residues. V gave up 3 bases and J gave up 5 bases, with 10 bases separating them. Germline V gene sequence: CDR1 KGHSH, CDR2 LQKENI. The CDR3 DNA sequence: TGTGCCAGCTCACCCCCCCAGGGGTATGGCTACACCTTC. This codes for CASSPPQGYGYTF. Combining the CDR3 with reference TRBV18 and TRBJ1-2 gives the whole variable domain NAGVMQNPRHLVRRRGQEARLRCSPMKGHSHVYWYRQLPEEGLKFMVYLQKENIIDESGMPKERFSAEFPKEGPSILRIQQVVRGDSAAYFCASSPPQGYGYTFGSGTRLTVV.

The chain combines TRBV6-1 with TRBJ2-3; the match to TRBD2 covers 12 bases. The germline V gene has CDR1 MNHNS and CDR2 SASEGT. V gave up 5 bases and J gave up 4 bases; unmatched junction bases: 4. This CDR3 region has 15 residues. In DNA, the CDR3 is TGTGCCAGCAGTCCTCTAGCGGGGGGGCCAGATACGCAGTATTTT. Translation gives CASSPLAGGPDTQYF.

The chain carries TRBV5-1 and TRBJ2-5; D is possibly TRBD1 (5 bases). This CDR3 comprises 15 residues. The V and J ends lost 0 bases and 3 bases respectively, with 12 bases between them. Per the germline V gene, CDR1 is SGHRS and CDR2 is YFSETQ. DNA for the CDR3: TGCGCCAGCAGCTTGGGGGCAGGGATCGAAGAGACCCAGTACTTC. It encodes CASSLGAGIEETQYF.